Listed here is a single T cell receptor beta chain. Its antigen is unidentified. Sequenced by immunoSEQ multiplex PCR; TCRdb stores in-frame clones only, minus some. The sample has almost 35,000 clones; about 88% are singletons. This entry is derived from a study of T cell responses to AZD1222 COVID-19 vaccine. Study results and limitations: Most donors were white British, females outnumbered males, and clonal diversity was possibly underestimated.

Per the germline V gene, CDR1 is SNHLY and CDR2 is FYNNEI. This CDR3 comprises 14 residues. V dropped 8 bases and J dropped 6 bases, with 19 bases sitting between them. The sample consisted of peripheral blood, taken on day 0 of AZD1222 vaccination. This clonotype originated in an adult in good health. J is TRBJ1-2 and V is TRBV2; D is undetermined. CDR3 nucleotides: TGTGCCAGCTCTACGGGTACCACGCTGGATGGCTACACCTTC. Translated: CASSTGTTLDGYTF.